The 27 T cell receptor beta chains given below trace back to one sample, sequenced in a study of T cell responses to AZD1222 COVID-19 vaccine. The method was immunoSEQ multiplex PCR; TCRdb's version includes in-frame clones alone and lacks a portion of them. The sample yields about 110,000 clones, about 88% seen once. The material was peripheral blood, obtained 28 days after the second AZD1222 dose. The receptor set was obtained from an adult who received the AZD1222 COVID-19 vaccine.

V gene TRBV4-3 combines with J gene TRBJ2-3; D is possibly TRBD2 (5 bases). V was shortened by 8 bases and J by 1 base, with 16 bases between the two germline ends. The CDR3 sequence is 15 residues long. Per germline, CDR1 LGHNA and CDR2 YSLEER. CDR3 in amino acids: CASSPDFSRTDTQYF. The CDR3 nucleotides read TGCGCCAGCTCCCCGGACTTTTCCCGCACAGATACGCAGTATTTT.

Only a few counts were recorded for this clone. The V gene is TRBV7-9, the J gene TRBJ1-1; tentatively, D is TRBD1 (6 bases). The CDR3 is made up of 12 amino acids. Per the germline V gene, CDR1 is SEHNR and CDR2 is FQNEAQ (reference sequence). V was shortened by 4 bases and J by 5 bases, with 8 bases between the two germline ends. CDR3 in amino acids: CASSYRETEAFF. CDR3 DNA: TGTGCCAGCAGCTACAGGGAAACTGAAGCTTTCTTT. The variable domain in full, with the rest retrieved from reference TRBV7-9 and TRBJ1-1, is DTGVSQNPRHKITKRGQNVTFRCDPISEHNRLYWYRQTLGQGPEFLTYFQNEAQLEKSRLLSDRFSAERPKGSFSTLEIQRTEQGDSAMYLCASSYRETEAFFGQGTRLTVV.

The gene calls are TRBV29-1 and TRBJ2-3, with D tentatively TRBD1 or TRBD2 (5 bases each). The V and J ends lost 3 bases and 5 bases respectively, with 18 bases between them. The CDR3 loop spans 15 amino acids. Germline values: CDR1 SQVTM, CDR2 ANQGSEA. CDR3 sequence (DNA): TGCAGCGTTGACCACCCGTTGGCAGGGAGAGATACGCAGTATTTT. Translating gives CSVDHPLAGRDTQYF.

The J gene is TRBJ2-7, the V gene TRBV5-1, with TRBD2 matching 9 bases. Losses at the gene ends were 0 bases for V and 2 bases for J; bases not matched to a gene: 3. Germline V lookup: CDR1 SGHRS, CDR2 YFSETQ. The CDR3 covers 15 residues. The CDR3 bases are TGCGCCAGCAGCTTGGATCCTAGCGGGACCTACGAGCAGTACTTC. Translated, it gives CASSLDPSGTYEQYF.

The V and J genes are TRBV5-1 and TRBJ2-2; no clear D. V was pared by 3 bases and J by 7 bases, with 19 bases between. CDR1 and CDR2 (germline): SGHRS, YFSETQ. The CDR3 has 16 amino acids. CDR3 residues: CASSYDLSTPRGELFF. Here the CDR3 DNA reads TGCGCCAGCAGCTATGACCTTTCTACCCCACGCGGGGAGCTGTTTTTT.

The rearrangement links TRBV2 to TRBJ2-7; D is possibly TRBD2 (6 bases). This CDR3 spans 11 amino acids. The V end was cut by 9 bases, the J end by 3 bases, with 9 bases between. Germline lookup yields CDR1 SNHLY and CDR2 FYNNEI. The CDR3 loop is CASGDFYEQYF. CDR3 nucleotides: TGTGCCAGTGGGGACTTCTACGAGCAGTACTTC. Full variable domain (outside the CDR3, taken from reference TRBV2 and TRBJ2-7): EPEVTQTPSHQVTQMGQEVILRCVPISNHLYFYWYRQILGQKVEFLVSFYNNEISEKSEIFDDQFSVERPDGSNFTLKIRSTKLEDSAMYFCASGDFYEQYFGPGTRLTVT.

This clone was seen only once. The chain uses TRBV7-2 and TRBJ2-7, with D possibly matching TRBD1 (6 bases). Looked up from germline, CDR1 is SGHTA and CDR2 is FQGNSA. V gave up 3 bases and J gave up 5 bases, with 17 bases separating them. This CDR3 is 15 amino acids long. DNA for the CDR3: TGTGCCAGCAGCTTTTTGGTGGTAAGGGGGAACGAGCAGTACTTC. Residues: CASSFLVVRGNEQYF.

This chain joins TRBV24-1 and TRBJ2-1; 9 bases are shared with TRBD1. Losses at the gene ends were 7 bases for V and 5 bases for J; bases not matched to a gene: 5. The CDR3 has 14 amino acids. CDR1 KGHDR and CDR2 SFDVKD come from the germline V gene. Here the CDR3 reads CATRGTGQNNEQFF. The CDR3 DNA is TGTGCCACCAGAGGGACAGGGCAAAACAATGAGCAGTTCTTC.

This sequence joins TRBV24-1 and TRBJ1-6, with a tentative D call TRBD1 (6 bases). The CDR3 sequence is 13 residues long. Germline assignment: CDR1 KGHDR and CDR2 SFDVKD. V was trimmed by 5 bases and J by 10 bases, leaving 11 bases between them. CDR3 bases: TGTGCCACCAGTGGTAGCAGGGGCTCACCCCTCCACTTT. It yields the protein CATSGSRGSPLHF.

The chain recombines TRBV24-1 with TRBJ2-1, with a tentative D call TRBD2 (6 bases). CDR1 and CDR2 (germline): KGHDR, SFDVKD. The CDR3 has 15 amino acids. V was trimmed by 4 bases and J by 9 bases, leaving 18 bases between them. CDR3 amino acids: CATSDQGTASGEQFF. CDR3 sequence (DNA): TGTGCCACCAGTGACCAAGGGACTGCCAGCGGTGAGCAGTTCTTC.

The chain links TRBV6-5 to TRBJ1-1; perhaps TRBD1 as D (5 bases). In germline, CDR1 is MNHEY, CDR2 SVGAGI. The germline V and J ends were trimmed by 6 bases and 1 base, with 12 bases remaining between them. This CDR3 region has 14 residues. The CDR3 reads CASRHGTGNTEAFF. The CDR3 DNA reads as TGTGCCAGCAGACACGGGACGGGGAACACTGAAGCTTTCTTT.

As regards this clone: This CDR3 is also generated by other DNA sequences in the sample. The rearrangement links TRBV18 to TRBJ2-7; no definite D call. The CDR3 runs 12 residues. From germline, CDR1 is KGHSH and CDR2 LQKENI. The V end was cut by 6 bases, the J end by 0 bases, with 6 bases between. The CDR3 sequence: CASSPSSYEQYF. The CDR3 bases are TGTGCCAGCTCCCCGAGCTCCTACGAGCAGTACTTC.

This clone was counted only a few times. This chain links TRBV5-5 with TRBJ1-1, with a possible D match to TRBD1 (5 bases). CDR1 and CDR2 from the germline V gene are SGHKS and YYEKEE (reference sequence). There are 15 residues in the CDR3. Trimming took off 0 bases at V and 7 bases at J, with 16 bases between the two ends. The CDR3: CASSLAKGKRSEAFF. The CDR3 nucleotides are TGTGCCAGCAGCTTGGCAAAGGGGAAGCGAAGTGAAGCTTTCTTT. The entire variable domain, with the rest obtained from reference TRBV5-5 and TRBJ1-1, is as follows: DAGVTQSPTHLIKTRGQQVTLRCSPISGHKSVSWYQQVLGQGPQFIFQYYEKEERGRGNFPDRFSARQFPNYSSELNVNALLLGDSALYLCASSLAKGKRSEAFFGQGTRLTVV.

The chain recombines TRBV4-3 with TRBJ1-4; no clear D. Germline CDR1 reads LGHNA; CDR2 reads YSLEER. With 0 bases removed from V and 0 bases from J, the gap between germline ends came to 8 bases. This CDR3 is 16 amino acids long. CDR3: CASSQDRFATNEKLFF. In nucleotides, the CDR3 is TGCGCCAGCAGCCAAGATCGTTTTGCAACTAATGAAAAACTGTTTTTT.

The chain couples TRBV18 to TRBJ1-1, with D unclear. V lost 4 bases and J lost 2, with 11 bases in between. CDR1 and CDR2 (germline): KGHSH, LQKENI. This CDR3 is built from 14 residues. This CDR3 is CASSRLHGNTEAFF. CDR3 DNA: TGTGCCAGCTCACGTCTTCACGGAAACACTGAAGCTTTCTTT.

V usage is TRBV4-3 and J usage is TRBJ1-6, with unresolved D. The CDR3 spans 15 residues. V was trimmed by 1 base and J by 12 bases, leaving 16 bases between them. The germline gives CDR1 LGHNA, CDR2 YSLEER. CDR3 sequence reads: CASSQGQSEPGPLHF. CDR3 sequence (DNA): TGCGCCAGCAGCCAAGGTCAGTCGGAGCCAGGACCCCTCCACTTT.

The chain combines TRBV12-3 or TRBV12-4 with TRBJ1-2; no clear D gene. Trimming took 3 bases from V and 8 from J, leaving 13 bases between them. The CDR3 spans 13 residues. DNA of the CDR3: TGTGCCAGCAGTTTGAGCTCCCCGGGCGGCTACACCTTC. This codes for CASSLSSPGGYTF.

The chain's CDR3 is CASSLRAGGVAGNHYEQYF. The CDR3 region has the DNA TGTGCCAGCAGCCTTAGAGCAGGGGGGGTAGCGGGAAATCACTACGAGCAGTACTTC. The rearrangement uses TRBV7-2 and TRBJ2-7, with D perhaps TRBD2 (8 bases). The CDR3 sequence is 19 residues long. The germline V and J ends were trimmed by 5 bases and 3 bases, with 29 bases remaining between them. Looked up from germline, CDR1 is SGHTA and CDR2 is FQGNSA.

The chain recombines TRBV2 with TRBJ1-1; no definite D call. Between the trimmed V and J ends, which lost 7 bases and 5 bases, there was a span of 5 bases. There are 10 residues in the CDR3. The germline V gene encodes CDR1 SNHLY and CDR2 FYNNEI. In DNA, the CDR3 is TGTGCCAGCACTCGGACTGAAGCTTTCTTT. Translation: CASTRTEAFF.

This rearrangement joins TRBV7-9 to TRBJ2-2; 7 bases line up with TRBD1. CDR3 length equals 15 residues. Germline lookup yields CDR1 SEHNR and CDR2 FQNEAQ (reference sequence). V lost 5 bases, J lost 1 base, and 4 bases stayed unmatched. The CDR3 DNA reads TGTGCCAGCAGCCCGGGACAGCTGAACACCGGGGAGCTGTTTTTT. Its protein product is CASSPGQLNTGELFF.

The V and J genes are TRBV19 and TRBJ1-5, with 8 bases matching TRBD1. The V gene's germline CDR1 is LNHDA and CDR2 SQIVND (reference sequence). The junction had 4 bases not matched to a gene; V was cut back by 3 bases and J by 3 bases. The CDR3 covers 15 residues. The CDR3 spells CASSMGQGANQPQHF. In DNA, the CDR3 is TGTGCCAGTAGTATGGGTCAGGGGGCCAATCAGCCCCAGCATTTT.

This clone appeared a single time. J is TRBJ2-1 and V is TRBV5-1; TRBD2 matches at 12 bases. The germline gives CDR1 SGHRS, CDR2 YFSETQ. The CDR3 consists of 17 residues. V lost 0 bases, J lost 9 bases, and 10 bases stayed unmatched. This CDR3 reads CASSLELAGGPGREQFF. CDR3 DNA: TGCGCCAGCAGCTTGGAACTAGCGGGAGGTCCCGGGCGTGAGCAGTTCTTC.

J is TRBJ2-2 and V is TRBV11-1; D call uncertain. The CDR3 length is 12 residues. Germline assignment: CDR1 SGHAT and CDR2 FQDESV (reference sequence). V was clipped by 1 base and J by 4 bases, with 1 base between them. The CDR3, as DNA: TGTGCCAGCAGCTTAGGCACCGGGGAGCTGTTTTTT. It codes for CASSLGTGELFF.

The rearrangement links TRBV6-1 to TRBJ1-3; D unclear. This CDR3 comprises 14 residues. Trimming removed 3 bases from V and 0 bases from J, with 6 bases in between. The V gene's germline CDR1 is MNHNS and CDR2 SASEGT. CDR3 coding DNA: TGTGCCAGCAGTGAGCAGAGCTCTGGAAACACCATATATTTT. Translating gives CASSEQSSGNTIYF.

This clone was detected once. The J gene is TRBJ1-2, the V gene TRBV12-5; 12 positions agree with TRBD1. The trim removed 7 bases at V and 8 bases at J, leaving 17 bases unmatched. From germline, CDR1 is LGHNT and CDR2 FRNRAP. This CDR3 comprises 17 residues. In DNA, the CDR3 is TGTGCTAGTGCTTCATATCCCGCGGGACAGGGGGCGAGGGGCTACACCTTC. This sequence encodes CASASYPAGQGARGYTF. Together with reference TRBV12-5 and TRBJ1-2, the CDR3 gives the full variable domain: DARVTQTPRHKVTEMGQEVTMRCQPILGHNTVFWYRQTMMQGLELLAYFRNRAPLDDSGMPKDRFSAEMPDATLATLKIQPSEPRDSAVYFCASASYPAGQGARGYTFGSGTRLTVV.

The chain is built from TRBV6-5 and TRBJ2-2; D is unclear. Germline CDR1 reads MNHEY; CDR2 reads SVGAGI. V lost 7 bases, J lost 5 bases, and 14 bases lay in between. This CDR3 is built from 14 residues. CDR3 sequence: CASKASRPTGELFF. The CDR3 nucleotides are TGTGCCAGCAAGGCCAGCAGACCGACCGGGGAGCTGTTTTTT.

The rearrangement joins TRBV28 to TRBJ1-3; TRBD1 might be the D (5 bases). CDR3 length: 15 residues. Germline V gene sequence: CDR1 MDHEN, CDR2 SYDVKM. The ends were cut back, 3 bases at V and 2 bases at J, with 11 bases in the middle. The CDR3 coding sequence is TGTGCCAGCAGTTTGCGAATCAGGGCTGGAAACACCATATATTTT. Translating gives CASSLRIRAGNTIYF.